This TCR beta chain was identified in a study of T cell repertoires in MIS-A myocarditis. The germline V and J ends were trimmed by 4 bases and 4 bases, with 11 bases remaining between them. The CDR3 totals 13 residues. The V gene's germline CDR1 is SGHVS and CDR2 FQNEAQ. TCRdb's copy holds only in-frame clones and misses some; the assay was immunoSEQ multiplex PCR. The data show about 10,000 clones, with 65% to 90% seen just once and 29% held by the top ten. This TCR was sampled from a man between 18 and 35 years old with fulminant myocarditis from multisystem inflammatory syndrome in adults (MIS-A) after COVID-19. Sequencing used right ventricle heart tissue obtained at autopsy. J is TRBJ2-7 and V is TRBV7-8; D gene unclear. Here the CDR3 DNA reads TGTGCCAGCAGCTCCTTCTTATTTTACGAGCAGTACTTC. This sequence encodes CASSSFLFYEQYF. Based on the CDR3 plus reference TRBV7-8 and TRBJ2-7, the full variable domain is GAGVSQSPRYKVAKRGQDVALRCDPISGHVSLFWYQQALGQGPEFLTYFQNEAQLDKSGLPSDRFFAERPEGSVSTLKIQRTQQEDSAVYLCASSSFLFYEQYFGPGTRLTVT.